Below, 2 T cell receptor beta chains from the same sample are listed, as sequenced in a study of cytomegalovirus exposure and HLA in healthy donors. PCR amplification relied on 60 Vbeta primers (plus 13 Jbeta primers). Produced via immunoSEQ multiplex PCR; TCRdb's table is partial and in-frame only. The data contain approximately 160,000 clones, approximately 79% of them seen just once; the ten biggest clones take up approximately 1.8%. The sequenced sample consisted of PBMCs. Receptor source: a human donor in good health.

The rearrangement links TRBV18 to TRBJ2-2, with TRBD1 matching 7 bases. The CDR3 is 15 residues long. J was trimmed by 4 bases and V by 3 bases; bases with no gene match: 5. Germline loops: CDR1 KGHSH, CDR2 LQKENI. This chain's CDR3 is CASSPTGVGTGELFF. The CDR3 DNA follows: TGTGCCAGCTCACCCACAGGGGTGGGCACCGGGGAGCTGTTTTTT.

The count of this clone is one. This chain connects TRBV5-1 to TRBJ2-7; D unclear. There are 13 residues in the CDR3. Trimming removed 0 bases at V and 5 bases at J, with 9 bases between. Germline V gene lookup returns CDR1 SGHRS and CDR2 YFSETQ. CDR3 sequence reads: CASSLALLDEQYF. The DNA of the CDR3 is TGCGCCAGCAGCTTGGCCCTGTTAGACGAGCAGTACTTC.